The clone carrying this TCR beta chain was observed many times. The use of a sample-barcoded 5' primer and a J-beta primer mix characterized a second PCR of roughly 7 to 12 cycles. MiXCR was run by TCRdb on the 5' RACE reads, yielding one entry per CDR3 protein. The sample carries around 1,700,000 distinct CDR3 sequences, about 28% recorded once. Each donor was a healthy Caucasian individual from Russia, aged roughly 6 to 100. The total RNA that was extracted per sample amounted to at least 5 micrograms. This record comes from a study of blood T cells in healthy people across ages. Germline CDR1 is LNHNV and CDR2 is YYDKDF (reference sequence). The V segment lost 2 bases and the J segment 0 bases; nucleotides outside the gene matches: 7. The CDR3 consists of 18 residues.

The receptor was isolated from a young woman in good health. The chain links TRBV15 to TRBJ2-6; 7 positions match TRBD1. The source material was blood. For the CDR3, the DNA is TGTGCCACCAGCAGAAGGACAGGTTTATTCTCTGGGGCCAACGTCCTGACTTTC. Residues: CATSRRTGLFSGANVLTF.